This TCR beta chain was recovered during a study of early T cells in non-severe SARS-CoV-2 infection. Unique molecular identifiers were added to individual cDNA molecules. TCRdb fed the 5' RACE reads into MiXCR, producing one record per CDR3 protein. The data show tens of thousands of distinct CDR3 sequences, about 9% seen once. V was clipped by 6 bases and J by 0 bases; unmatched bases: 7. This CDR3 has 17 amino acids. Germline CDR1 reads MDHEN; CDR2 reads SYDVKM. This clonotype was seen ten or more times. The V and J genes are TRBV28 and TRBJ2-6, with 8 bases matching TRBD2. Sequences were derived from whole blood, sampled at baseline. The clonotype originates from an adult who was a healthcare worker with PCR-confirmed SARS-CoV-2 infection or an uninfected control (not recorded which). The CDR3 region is CASRAGGQASGANVLTF. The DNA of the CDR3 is TGTGCCAGCAGGGCGGGGGGTCAGGCCTCTGGGGCCAACGTCCTGACTTTC.